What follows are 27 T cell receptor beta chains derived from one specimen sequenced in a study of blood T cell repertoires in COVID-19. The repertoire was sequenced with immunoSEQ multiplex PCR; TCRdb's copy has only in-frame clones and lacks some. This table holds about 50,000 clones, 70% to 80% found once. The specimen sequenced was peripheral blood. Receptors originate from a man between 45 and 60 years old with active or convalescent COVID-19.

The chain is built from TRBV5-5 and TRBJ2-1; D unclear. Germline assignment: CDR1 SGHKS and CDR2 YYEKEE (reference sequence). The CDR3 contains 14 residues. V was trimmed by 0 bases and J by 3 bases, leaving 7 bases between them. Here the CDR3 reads CASSLGLNYNEQFF. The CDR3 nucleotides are TGTGCCAGCAGCTTGGGACTTAACTACAATGAGCAGTTCTTC.

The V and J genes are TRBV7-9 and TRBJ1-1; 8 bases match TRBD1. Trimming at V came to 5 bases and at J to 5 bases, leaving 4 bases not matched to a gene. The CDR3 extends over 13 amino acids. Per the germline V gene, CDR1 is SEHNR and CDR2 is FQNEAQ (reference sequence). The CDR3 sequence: CASSPRQGTEAFF. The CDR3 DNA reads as TGTGCCAGCAGCCCCAGACAGGGGACTGAAGCTTTCTTT. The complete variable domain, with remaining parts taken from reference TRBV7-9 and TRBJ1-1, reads DTGVSQNPRHKITKRGQNVTFRCDPISEHNRLYWYRQTLGQGPEFLTYFQNEAQLEKSRLLSDRFSAERPKGSFSTLEIQRTEQGDSAMYLCASSPRQGTEAFFGQGTRLTVV.

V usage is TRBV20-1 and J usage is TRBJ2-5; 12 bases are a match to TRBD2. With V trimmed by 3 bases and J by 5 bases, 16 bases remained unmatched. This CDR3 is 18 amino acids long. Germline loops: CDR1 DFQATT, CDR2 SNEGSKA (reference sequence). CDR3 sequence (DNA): TGCAGTGCTAGTCCACTAGCGGGAGGCCTTGGGGTAGAGGAGACCCAGTACTTC. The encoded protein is CSASPLAGGLGVEETQYF.

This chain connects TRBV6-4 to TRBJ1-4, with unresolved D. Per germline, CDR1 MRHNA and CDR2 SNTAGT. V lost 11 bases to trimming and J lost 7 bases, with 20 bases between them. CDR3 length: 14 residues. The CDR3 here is CAHFGGRLGEKLFF. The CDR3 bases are TGTGCCCATTTCGGAGGGAGATTAGGTGAAAAACTGTTTTTT.

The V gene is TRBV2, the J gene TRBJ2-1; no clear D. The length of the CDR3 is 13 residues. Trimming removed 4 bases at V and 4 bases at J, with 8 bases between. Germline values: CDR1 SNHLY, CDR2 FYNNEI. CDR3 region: CASSGAEYNEQFF. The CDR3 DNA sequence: TGTGCCAGCAGTGGTGCGGAATACAATGAGCAGTTCTTC.

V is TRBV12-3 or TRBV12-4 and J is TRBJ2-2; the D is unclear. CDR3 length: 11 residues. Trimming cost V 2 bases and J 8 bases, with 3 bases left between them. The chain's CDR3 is CASSLSGELFF. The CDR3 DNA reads TGTGCCAGCAGTTTATCTGGGGAGCTGTTTTTT.

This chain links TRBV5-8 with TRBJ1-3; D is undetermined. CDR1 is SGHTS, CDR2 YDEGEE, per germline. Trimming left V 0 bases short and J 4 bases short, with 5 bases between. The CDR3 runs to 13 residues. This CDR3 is CASSLALGNTIYF. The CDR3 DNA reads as TGTGCCAGCAGCTTGGCCCTGGGAAACACCATATATTTT.

For the CDR3, the DNA is TGTGCCAGCAGCTTACGAGGGGGGGCCGAGACCCAGTACTTC. Its translation: CASSLRGGAETQYF. The V call is TRBV7-3, the J call TRBJ2-5; possibly TRBD2 for D (7 bases). This CDR3 is 14 amino acids long. Per the germline V gene, CDR1 is SGHTA and CDR2 is FQGTGA. Trimming pared 2 bases from V and 5 bases from J, leaving 12 bases between.

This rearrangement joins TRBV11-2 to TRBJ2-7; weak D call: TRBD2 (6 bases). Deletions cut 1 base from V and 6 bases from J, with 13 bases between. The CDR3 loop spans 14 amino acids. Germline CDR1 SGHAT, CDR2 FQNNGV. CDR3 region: CASSLVRLASEQYF. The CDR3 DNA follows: TGTGCCAGCAGCTTAGTCCGTCTAGCGAGCGAGCAGTACTTC.

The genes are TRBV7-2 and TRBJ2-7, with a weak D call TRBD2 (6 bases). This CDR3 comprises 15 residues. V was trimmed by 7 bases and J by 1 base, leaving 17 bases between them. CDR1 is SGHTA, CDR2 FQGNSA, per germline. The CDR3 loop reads CASTKTSGRSYEQYF. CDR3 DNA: TGTGCCAGCACCAAAACAAGCGGGCGTTCCTACGAGCAGTACTTC.

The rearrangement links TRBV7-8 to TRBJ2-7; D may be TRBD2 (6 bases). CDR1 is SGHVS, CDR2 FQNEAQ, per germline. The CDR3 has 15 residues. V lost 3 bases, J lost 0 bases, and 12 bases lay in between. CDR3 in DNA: TGTGCCAGCAGCTTTGGGACTGAGACCTCCTACGAGCAGTACTTC. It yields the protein CASSFGTETSYEQYF. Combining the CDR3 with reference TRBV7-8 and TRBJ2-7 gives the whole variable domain GAGVSQSPRYKVAKRGQDVALRCDPISGHVSLFWYQQALGQGPEFLTYFQNEAQLDKSGLPSDRFFAERPEGSVSTLKIQRTQQEDSAVYLCASSFGTETSYEQYFGPGTRLTVT.

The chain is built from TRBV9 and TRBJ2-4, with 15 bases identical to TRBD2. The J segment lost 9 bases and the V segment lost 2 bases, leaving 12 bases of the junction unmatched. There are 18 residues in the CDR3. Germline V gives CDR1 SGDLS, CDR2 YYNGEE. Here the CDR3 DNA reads TGTGCCAGCAGCGTCGGACTAGCGGGGGGGCCAGTTCACAGCATTCAGTACTTC. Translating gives CASSVGLAGGPVHSIQYF.

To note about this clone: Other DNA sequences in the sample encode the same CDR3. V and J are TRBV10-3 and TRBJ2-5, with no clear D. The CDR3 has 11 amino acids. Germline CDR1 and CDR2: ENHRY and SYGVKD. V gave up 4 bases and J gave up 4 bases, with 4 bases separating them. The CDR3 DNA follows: TGTGCCATCAGTGGAGGAGAGACCCAGTACTTC. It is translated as CAISGGETQYF.

The chain's CDR3 is CASSAGQGSILGGYTF. CDR3 coding DNA: TGTGCCAGCAGCGCCGGACAGGGGTCCATCTTAGGTGGCTACACCTTC. The chain links TRBV9 to TRBJ1-2, with 9 nucleotides matching TRBD1. V was clipped by 3 bases and J by 7 bases; unmatched bases: 13. The length of the CDR3 is 16 residues. Germline CDR1 is SGDLS and CDR2 is YYNGEE.

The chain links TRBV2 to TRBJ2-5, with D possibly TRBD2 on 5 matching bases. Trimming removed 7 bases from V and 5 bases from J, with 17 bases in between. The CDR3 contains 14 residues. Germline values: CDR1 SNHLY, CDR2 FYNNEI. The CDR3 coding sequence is TGTGCCAGCAAGCCCCAGGAGGTACAGGAGACCCAGTACTTC. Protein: CASKPQEVQETQYF.

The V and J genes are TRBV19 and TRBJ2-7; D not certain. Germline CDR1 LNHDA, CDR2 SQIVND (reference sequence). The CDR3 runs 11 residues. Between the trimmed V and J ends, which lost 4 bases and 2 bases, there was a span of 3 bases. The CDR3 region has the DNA TGTGCCAGTAGTAACACCTACGAGCAGTACTTC. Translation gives CASSNTYEQYF. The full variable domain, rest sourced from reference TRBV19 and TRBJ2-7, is DGGITQSPKYLFRKEGQNVTLSCEQNLNHDAMYWYRQDPGQGLRLIYYSQIVNDFQKGDIAEGYSVSREKKESFPLTVTSAQKNPTAFYLCASSNTYEQYFGPGTRLTVT.

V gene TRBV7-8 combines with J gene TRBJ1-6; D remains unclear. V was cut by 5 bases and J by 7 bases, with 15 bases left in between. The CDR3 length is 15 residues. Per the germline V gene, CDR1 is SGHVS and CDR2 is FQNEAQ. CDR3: CASSRLPGANSPLHF. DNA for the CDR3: TGTGCCAGCAGCCGTCTTCCGGGAGCCAATTCACCCCTCCACTTT. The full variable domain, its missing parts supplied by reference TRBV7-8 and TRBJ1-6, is GAGVSQSPRYKVAKRGQDVALRCDPISGHVSLFWYQQALGQGPEFLTYFQNEAQLDKSGLPSDRFFAERPEGSVSTLKIQRTQQEDSAVYLCASSRLPGANSPLHFGNGTRLTVT.

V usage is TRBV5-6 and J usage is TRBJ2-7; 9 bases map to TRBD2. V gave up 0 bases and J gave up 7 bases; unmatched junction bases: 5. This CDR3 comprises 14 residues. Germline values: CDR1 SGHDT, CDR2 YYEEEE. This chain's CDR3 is CASSLGLAALEQYF. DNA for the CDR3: TGTGCCAGCAGCTTGGGACTAGCGGCGTTGGAGCAGTACTTC.

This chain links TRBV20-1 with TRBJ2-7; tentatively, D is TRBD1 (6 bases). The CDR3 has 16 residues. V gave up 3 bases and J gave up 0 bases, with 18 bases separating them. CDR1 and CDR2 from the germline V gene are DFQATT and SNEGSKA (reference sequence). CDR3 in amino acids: CSASDIGDIRSYEQYF. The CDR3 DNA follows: TGCAGTGCTAGTGATATTGGGGACATCCGCTCCTACGAGCAGTACTTC.

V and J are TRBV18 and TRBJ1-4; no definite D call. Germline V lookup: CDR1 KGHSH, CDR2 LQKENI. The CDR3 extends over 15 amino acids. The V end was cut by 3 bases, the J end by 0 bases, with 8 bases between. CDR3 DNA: TGTGCCAGCTCACCCCCAGTGACAACTAATGAAAAACTGTTTTTT. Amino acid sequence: CASSPPVTTNEKLFF.

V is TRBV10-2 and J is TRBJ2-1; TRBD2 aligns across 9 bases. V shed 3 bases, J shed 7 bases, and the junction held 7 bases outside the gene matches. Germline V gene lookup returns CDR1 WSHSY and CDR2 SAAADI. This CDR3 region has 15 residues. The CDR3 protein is CASSDISGRSNEQFF. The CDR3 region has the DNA TGCGCCAGCAGTGATATAAGCGGGAGGTCGAATGAGCAGTTCTTC.

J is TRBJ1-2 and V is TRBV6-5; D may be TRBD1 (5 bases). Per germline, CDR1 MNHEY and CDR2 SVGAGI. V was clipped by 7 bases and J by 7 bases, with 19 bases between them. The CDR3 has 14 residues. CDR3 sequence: CASTRSGVQGGYTF. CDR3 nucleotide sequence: TGTGCCAGCACCAGGTCTGGGGTTCAGGGTGGCTACACCTTC.

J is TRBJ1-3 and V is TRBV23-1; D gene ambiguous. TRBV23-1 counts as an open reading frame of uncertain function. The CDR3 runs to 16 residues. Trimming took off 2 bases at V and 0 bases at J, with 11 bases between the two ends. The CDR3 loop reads CASSQEEDNSGNTIYF. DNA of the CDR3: TGCGCCAGCAGTCAAGAGGAAGATAACTCTGGAAACACCATATATTTT.

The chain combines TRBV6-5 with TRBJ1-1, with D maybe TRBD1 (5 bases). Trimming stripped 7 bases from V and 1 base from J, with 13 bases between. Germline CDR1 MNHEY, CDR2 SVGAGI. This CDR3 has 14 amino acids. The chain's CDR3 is CASNLQGQNTEAFF. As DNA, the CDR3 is TGTGCCAGCAACCTCCAGGGCCAGAACACTGAAGCTTTCTTT.

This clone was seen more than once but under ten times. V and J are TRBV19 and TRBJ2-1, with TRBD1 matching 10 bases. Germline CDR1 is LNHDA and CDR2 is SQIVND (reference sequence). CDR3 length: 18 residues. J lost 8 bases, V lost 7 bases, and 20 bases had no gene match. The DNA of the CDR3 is TGTGCCAGTACCCTCCAACTCACAACCGGGACAGGGGATTATGAGCAGTTCTTC. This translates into CASTLQLTTGTGDYEQFF.

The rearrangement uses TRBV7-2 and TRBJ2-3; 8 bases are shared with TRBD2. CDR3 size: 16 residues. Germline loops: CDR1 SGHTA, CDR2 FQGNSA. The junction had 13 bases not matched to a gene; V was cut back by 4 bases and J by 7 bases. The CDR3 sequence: CASSSIPAGALHTQYF. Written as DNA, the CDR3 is TGTGCCAGCAGCTCTATTCCAGCGGGGGCCCTGCATACGCAGTATTTT. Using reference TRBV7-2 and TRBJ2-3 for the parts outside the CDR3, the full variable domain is GAGVSQSPSNKVTEKGKDVELRCDPISGHTALYWYRQSLGQGLEFLIYFQGNSAPDKSGLPSDRFSAERTGGSVSTLTIQRTQQEDSAVYLCASSSIPAGALHTQYFGPGTRLTVL.

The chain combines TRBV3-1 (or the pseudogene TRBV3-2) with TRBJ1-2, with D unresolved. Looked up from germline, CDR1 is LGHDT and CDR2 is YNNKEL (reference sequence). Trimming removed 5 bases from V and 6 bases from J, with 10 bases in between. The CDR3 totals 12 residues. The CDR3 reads CASSVRENGYTF. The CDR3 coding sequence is TGTGCCAGCAGCGTCCGGGAAAATGGCTACACCTTC.